The 13 T cell receptor beta chains below were found in one sample sequenced in a study of OX40 agonist ivuxolimab in advanced cancers. The protocol was immunoSEQ multiplex PCR, while the TCRdb copy is restricted to in-frame clones and leaves out a portion. This repertoire shows tens of thousands of clones, about 78% found once; its top ten account for roughly a fifth. Sequencing was performed on CD4+ or CD8+ T cells sorted from blood, taken in a trial of the OX40 agonist ivuxolimab. The receptors shown here come from an adult with an advanced solid tumor such as melanoma, head and neck, liver or kidney cancer.

This sequence joins TRBV7-8 and TRBJ2-2, with D unclear. Germline loops: CDR1 SGHVS, CDR2 FQNEAQ. This CDR3 is 13 amino acids long. Trimming took off 6 bases at V and 3 bases at J, with 8 bases between the two ends. The CDR3 region is CASRGWDTGELFF. DNA for the CDR3: TGTGCCAGCAGAGGATGGGACACCGGGGAGCTGTTTTTT. Looking up the rest from reference TRBV7-8 and TRBJ2-2 gives the full variable domain: GAGVSQSPRYKVAKRGQDVALRCDPISGHVSLFWYQQALGQGPEFLTYFQNEAQLDKSGLPSDRFFAERPEGSVSTLKIQRTQQEDSAVYLCASRGWDTGELFFGEGSRLTVL.

This clone was counted only a few times. The rearrangement uses TRBV2 and TRBJ2-6, with no clear D. Germline V gene sequence: CDR1 SNHLY, CDR2 FYNNEI. The CDR3 runs 14 residues. V was shortened by 4 bases and J by 0 bases, with 4 bases between the two germline ends. CDR3 DNA sequence: TGTGCCAGCAGTGCTGACTCTGGGGCCAACGTCCTGACTTTC. Residues: CASSADSGANVLTF.

The CDR3 DNA sequence: TGTGCCAGTAGTATCGCCTGGGGACAGGGTAGGGAGACCCAGTACTTC. Protein sequence: CASSIAWGQGRETQYF. The J gene is TRBJ2-5, the V gene TRBV19; 9 bases agree with TRBD1. The CDR3 sequence is 16 residues long. The V and J ends lost 3 bases and 5 bases, in that order; junction bases with no gene match: 10. The germline gives CDR1 LNHDA, CDR2 SQIVND (reference sequence).

This clone was detected only once. CDR3 DNA: TGTGCCAGCGTAAACCTAGCGGGGGGGCTGGATACGCAGTATTTT. Protein product: CASVNLAGGLDTQYF. The chain uses TRBV28 and TRBJ2-3; TRBD2 aligns across 12 bases. Per the germline V gene, CDR1 is MDHEN and CDR2 is SYDVKM. With 8 bases clipped from V and 6 bases from J, the junction kept 9 bases outside the gene matches. This CDR3 region has 15 residues.

This clone has a handful of counts. The chain uses TRBV7-9 and TRBJ2-1, with a tentative D call TRBD2 (6 bases). Trimming left V 5 bases short and J 5 bases short, with 10 bases between. Germline lookup yields CDR1 SEHNR and CDR2 FQNEAQ (reference sequence). CDR3 length: 13 amino acids. In DNA form, the CDR3 reads TGTGCCAGCAGCGGAGGGTCTCACAATGAGCAGTTCTTC. Its protein product is CASSGGSHNEQFF.

The sample holds one count of this clone. The chain uses TRBV30 and TRBJ1-1, with D hard to call. This CDR3 has 11 residues. V shed 3 bases and J shed 8 bases, with 10 bases lying between them. Germline-derived CDR1 and CDR2 are GTSNPN and SVGIG (reference sequence). CDR3 in amino acids: CAWRALREAFF. CDR3 coding DNA: TGTGCCTGGAGAGCGCTTAGGGAAGCTTTCTTT.

This clone was seen once. The J gene is TRBJ2-1, the V gene TRBV2; 10 bases align to TRBD1. The germline CDR1 and CDR2 sequences are SNHLY and FYNNEI. The CDR3 length is 19 residues. V gave up 6 bases and J gave up 1 base; unmatched junction bases: 15. This CDR3 is CASSPPWDRGEDSYNEQFF. The CDR3 DNA reads TGTGCCAGCAGCCCACCCTGGGACAGGGGCGAAGATTCCTACAATGAGCAGTTCTTC.

The chain combines TRBV4-1 with TRBJ2-1, with 12 bases fitting TRBD2. Per germline, CDR1 MGHRA and CDR2 YSYEKL. The CDR3 is 18 residues long. V lost 0 bases and J lost 2; bases outside the gene matches: 5. CDR3 DNA sequence: TGCGCCAGCAGCCAAGATTCGACTAGCGGGAGACCCTACAATGAGCAGTTCTTC. Encoded protein: CASSQDSTSGRPYNEQFF.

This chain links TRBV7-9 with TRBJ2-2; TRBD2 might be the D (6 bases). The V end was cut by 7 bases, the J end by 1 base, with 13 bases between. Looked up from germline, CDR1 is SEHNR and CDR2 is FQNEAQ (reference sequence). The CDR3 sequence is 15 residues long. The CDR3 bases are TGTGCCAGCATCCATCCGGAGGGGAACACCGGGGAGCTGTTTTTT. Encoded protein: CASIHPEGNTGELFF. Filled out from reference TRBV7-9 and TRBJ2-2, the complete variable domain reads DTGVSQNPRHKITKRGQNVTFRCDPISEHNRLYWYRQTLGQGPEFLTYFQNEAQLEKSRLLSDRFSAERPKGSFSTLEIQRTEQGDSAMYLCASIHPEGNTGELFFGEGSRLTVL.

The V call is TRBV5-4, the J call TRBJ2-5; 7 bases map to TRBD2. In germline, CDR1 is SGHNT, CDR2 YYREEE (reference sequence). V dropped 4 bases and J dropped 2; count of bases not matched to a gene: 11. The CDR3 consists of 16 residues. The CDR3 is CASSLVGGKSQETQYF. CDR3 DNA: TGTGCCAGCAGCCTTGTGGGGGGGAAGAGTCAAGAGACCCAGTACTTC.

This chain uses TRBV2 with TRBJ2-1, with 12 positions matching TRBD1. Germline CDR1 is SNHLY and CDR2 is FYNNEI. The CDR3 has 15 residues. After removal of 8 bases from V and 4 bases from J, the junction contained 6 bases not matched to a gene. CDR3 DNA sequence: TGTGCCAGCTATGGGACAGGGGGCCGGTACAATGAGCAGTTCTTC. Amino acids: CASYGTGGRYNEQFF.

The rearrangement joins TRBV14 to TRBJ2-7; 7 bases agree with TRBD1. Germline V lookup: CDR1 SGHDN, CDR2 FVKESK. The CDR3 extends over 13 amino acids. Trimming removed 5 bases from V and 3 bases from J; junction bases left unmatched: 4. The CDR3 loop reads CASSSTGYYEQYF. CDR3 coding DNA: TGTGCCAGCAGCTCGACAGGGTACTACGAGCAGTACTTC. Looking up the rest from reference TRBV14 and TRBJ2-7 gives the full variable domain: EAGVTQFPSHSVIEKGQTVTLRCDPISGHDNLYWYRRVMGKEIKFLLHFVKESKQDESGMPNNRFLAERTGGTYSTLKVQPAELEDSGVYFCASSSTGYYEQYFGPGTRLTVT.

This clone was recorded once. The rearrangement uses TRBV29-1 and TRBJ2-7, with D hard to call. Germline assignment: CDR1 SQVTM and CDR2 ANQGSEA. The CDR3 has 15 residues. V lost 3 bases and J lost 0, with 15 bases in between. The CDR3 here is CSVEGLDGYSYEQYF. The CDR3 bases are TGCAGCGTTGAGGGCCTGGACGGATACTCCTACGAGCAGTACTTC.